What follows are 15 T cell receptor beta chains derived from one specimen sequenced in a study of CD8+ T cells in alopecia areata. Reverse transcribed after extraction, RNA yielded cDNA as the sequencing template. This table comes from immunoSEQ multiplex PCR, and its TCRdb copy is limited to in-frame clones, with some not included. The repertoire includes 95,000 to 120,000 clones, almost 60% of them detected once, and less than 25% sits in the top ten. Material: CD8+ T cells sorted from blood. These TCRs come from a human donor in good health.

V usage is TRBV5-6 and J usage is TRBJ2-7; D remains unclear. The CDR3 spans 13 residues. In germline, CDR1 is SGHDT, CDR2 YYEEEE. The ends were cut back, 0 bases at V and 3 bases at J, with 7 bases in the middle. The CDR3 here is CASSLGSYYEQYF. CDR3 sequence (DNA): TGTGCCAGCAGCTTGGGGTCCTACTACGAGCAGTACTTC. The variable domain in full, with the rest retrieved from reference TRBV5-6 and TRBJ2-7, is DAGVTQSPTHLIKTRGQQVTLRCSPKSGHDTVSWYQQALGQGPQFIFQYYEEEERQRGNFPDRFSGHQFPNYSSELNVNALLLGDSALYLCASSLGSYYEQYFGPGTRLTVT.

The J gene is TRBJ1-2, the V gene TRBV5-6, with 12 bases fitting TRBD1. Trimming took 3 bases from V and 4 from J; bases not matched to a gene: 4. The CDR3 runs 15 residues. From germline, CDR1 is SGHDT and CDR2 YYEEEE. CDR3 protein: CASSWGTGGLYGYTF. CDR3 sequence (DNA): TGTGCCAGCAGCTGGGGGACAGGGGGCCTCTATGGCTACACCTTC. The complete variable domain, with remaining parts taken from reference TRBV5-6 and TRBJ1-2, reads DAGVTQSPTHLIKTRGQQVTLRCSPKSGHDTVSWYQQALGQGPQFIFQYYEEEERQRGNFPDRFSGHQFPNYSSELNVNALLLGDSALYLCASSWGTGGLYGYTFGSGTRLTVV.

CDR3 region: CASSQVEGRRGQPQHF. The CDR3 bases are TGCGCCAGCAGCCAAGTTGAGGGGAGAAGGGGTCAGCCCCAGCATTTT. This chain connects TRBV4-1 to TRBJ1-5, with a possible D match to TRBD1 (5 bases). Per the germline V gene, CDR1 is MGHRA and CDR2 is YSYEKL. CDR3 length equals 16 residues. The V end lost 1 base, the J end lost 6 bases, and 16 bases lay between the germline ends.

This sequence joins TRBV4-3 and TRBJ2-3; D gene unclear. Germline V CDR1 and CDR2: LGHNA, YSLEER. CDR3 length equals 16 residues. The V end was cut by 2 bases, the J end by 6 bases, with 18 bases between. The DNA of the CDR3 is TGCGCCAGCAGCCAACACACAACCGCATTTGTGGATACGCAGTATTTT. It translates to CASSQHTTAFVDTQYF.

The chain combines TRBV7-2 with TRBJ2-3; D is perhaps TRBD1 (6 bases). V was trimmed by 6 bases and J by 0 bases, leaving 13 bases between them. This CDR3 has 15 amino acids. The germline CDR1 and CDR2 sequences are SGHTA and FQGNSA. The CDR3 sequence is CASSFTGYSTDTQYF. The CDR3 nucleotides read TGTGCCAGCAGTTTTACAGGGTACAGCACAGATACGCAGTATTTT.

The chain links TRBV4-1 to TRBJ2-7, with 10 positions matching TRBD2. Germline CDR1 reads MGHRA; CDR2 reads YSYEKL. The trim removed 3 bases at V and 3 bases at J, leaving 5 bases unmatched. The CDR3 has 15 residues. In nucleotides, the CDR3 is TGCGCCAGCAGCCACGGACTAGCGGTGGGCTACGAGCAGTACTTC. Translated, it gives CASSHGLAVGYEQYF.

This clone was detected once. V is TRBV5-1 and J is TRBJ2-7; D is unresolved. The CDR3 sequence is 17 residues long. Germline-derived CDR1 and CDR2 are SGHRS and YFSETQ. Trimming removed 1 base at V and 3 bases at J, with 20 bases between. This CDR3 reads CASSLSGSSVKIYEQYF. The CDR3 nucleotides read TGCGCCAGCAGCTTGTCCGGGTCGTCGGTGAAAATCTACGAGCAGTACTTC.

Written as DNA, the CDR3 is TGTGCCAGCAGCGAGAGCGGGGGGTCTTACAATGAGCAGTTCTTC. It codes for CASSESGGSYNEQFF. The chain uses TRBV7-6 and TRBJ2-1; TRBD2 agrees at 9 bases. This CDR3 is 15 amino acids long. The ends lost 5 bases at V and 4 bases at J; junction bases unmatched: 6. Germline CDR1 and CDR2: SGHVS and FNYEAQ.

V is TRBV4-1 and J is TRBJ1-2; D is uncertain. There are 13 residues in the CDR3. V was pared by 1 base and J by 0 bases, with 3 bases between. CDR1 is MGHRA, CDR2 YSYEKL, per germline. The CDR3 is CASSQVTNYGYTF. The CDR3 DNA reads TGCGCCAGCAGCCAAGTCACTAACTATGGCTACACCTTC.

The rearrangement links TRBV10-3 to TRBJ2-3, with TRBD2 matching over 7 bases. Trimming at V came to 11 bases and at J to 1 base, leaving 6 bases not matched to a gene. Germline CDR1 and CDR2: ENHRY and SYGVKD. The CDR3 extends over 13 amino acids. This CDR3 is CAGARGGTDTQYF. The CDR3 DNA sequence: TGTGCCGGGGCCCGGGGGGGCACAGATACGCAGTATTTT.

The chain links TRBV4-1 to TRBJ1-1; 7 bases agree with TRBD1. The CDR3 is made up of 16 amino acids. Germline CDR1 is MGHRA and CDR2 is YSYEKL. V lost 3 bases, J lost 0 bases, and 7 bases stayed unmatched. CDR3 region: CASSHPRQGLNTEAFF. CDR3 sequence (DNA): TGCGCCAGCAGCCACCCACGACAGGGCCTGAACACTGAAGCTTTCTTT.

The chain employs TRBV7-8 and TRBJ2-2, with a tentative D call TRBD2 (7 bases). CDR3 length: 14 residues. Germline lookup yields CDR1 SGHVS and CDR2 FQNEAQ. The V end was cut by 9 bases, the J end by 5 bases, with 16 bases between. The DNA of the CDR3 is TGTGCCAGTATCCGGGGGGCGAGGACCGGGGAGCTGTTTTTT. The encoded protein is CASIRGARTGELFF.

V and J are TRBV7-8 and TRBJ2-5; possibly TRBD2 for D (7 bases). V dropped 5 bases and J dropped 5 bases, with 18 bases sitting between them. CDR1 SGHVS and CDR2 FQNEAQ come from the germline V gene. This CDR3 contains 15 residues. The CDR3: CASSVNPRGGETQYF. The CDR3, as DNA: TGTGCCAGCAGCGTTAACCCTAGGGGGGGCGAGACCCAGTACTTC. Together with reference TRBV7-8 and TRBJ2-5, the CDR3 gives the full variable domain: GAGVSQSPRYKVAKRGQDVALRCDPISGHVSLFWYQQALGQGPEFLTYFQNEAQLDKSGLPSDRFFAERPEGSVSTLKIQRTQQEDSAVYLCASSVNPRGGETQYFGPGTRLLVL.

This clone was found a few times. This rearrangement joins TRBV29-1 to TRBJ2-3, with 7 bases that match TRBD2. The CDR3 runs 16 residues. J was trimmed by 0 bases and V by 1 base; bases with no gene match: 7. CDR1 SQVTM and CDR2 ANQGSEA come from the germline V gene. CDR3 nucleotide sequence: TGCAGCGTTGAAGGTGGTCGGGAGGCTAGCACAGATACGCAGTATTTT. Translated, it gives CSVEGGREASTDTQYF.

This clone was seen just once. The chain uses TRBV25-1 and TRBJ2-7; D possibly matches TRBD1 or TRBD2 (5 bases each). The CDR3 loop spans 14 amino acids. Between the trimmed V and J ends, which lost 6 bases and 2 bases, there was a span of 14 bases. Germline V gene sequence: CDR1 MGHDK, CDR2 SYGVNS. Written as DNA, the CDR3 is TGTGCCAGCAGAGAGGGACCGCTCCCCTACGAGCAGTACTTC. Translating it yields CASREGPLPYEQYF.